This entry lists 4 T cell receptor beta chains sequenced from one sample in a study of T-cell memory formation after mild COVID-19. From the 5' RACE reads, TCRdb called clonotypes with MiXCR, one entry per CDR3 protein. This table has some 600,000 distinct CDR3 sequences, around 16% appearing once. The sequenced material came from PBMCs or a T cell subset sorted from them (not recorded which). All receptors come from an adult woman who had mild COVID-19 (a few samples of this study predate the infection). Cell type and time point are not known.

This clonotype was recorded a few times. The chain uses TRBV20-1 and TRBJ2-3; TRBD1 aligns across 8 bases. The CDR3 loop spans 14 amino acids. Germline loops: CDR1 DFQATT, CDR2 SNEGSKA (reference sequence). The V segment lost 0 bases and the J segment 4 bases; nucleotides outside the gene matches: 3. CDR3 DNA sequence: TGCAGTGCTAGAGAAGGACAGGGTGCAGATACGCAGTATTTT. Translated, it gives CSAREGQGADTQYF.

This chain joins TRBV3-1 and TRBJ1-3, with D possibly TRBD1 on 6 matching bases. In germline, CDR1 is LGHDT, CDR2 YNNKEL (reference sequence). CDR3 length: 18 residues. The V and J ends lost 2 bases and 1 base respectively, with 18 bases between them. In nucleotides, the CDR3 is TGTGCCAGCAGCCAATATCTGTTCGAAGGGGGATCTGGAAACACCATATATTTT. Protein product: CASSQYLFEGGSGNTIYF.

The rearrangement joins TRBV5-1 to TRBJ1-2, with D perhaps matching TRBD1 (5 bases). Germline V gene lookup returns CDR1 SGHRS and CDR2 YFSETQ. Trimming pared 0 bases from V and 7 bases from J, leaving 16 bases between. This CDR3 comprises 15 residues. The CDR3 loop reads CASSLDNTGLSGYTF. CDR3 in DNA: TGCGCCAGCAGCTTGGATAATACAGGTTTGAGTGGCTACACCTTC. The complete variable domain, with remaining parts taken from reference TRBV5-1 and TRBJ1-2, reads KAGVTQTPRYLIKTRGQQVTLSCSPISGHRSVSWYQQTPGQGLQFLFEYFSETQRNKGNFPGRFSGRQFSNSRSEMNVSTLELGDSALYLCASSLDNTGLSGYTFGSGTRLTVV.

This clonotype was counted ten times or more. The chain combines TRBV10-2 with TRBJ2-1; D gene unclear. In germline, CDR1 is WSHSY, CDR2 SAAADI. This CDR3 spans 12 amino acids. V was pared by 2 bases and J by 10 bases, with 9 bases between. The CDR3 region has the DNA TGCGCCAGCAGTGAGGGCCTTTTAGAGCAGTTCTTC. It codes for CASSEGLLEQFF.